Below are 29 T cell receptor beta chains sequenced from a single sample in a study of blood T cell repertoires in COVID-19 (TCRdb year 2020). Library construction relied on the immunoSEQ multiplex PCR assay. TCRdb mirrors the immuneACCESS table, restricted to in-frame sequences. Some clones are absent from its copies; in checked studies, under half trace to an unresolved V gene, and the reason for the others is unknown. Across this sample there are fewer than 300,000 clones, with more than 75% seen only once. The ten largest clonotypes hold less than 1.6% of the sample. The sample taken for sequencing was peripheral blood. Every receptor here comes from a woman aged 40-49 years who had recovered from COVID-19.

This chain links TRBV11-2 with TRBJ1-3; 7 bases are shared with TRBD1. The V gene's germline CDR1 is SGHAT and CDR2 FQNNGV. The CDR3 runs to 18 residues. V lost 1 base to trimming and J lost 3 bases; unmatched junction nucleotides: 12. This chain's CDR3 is CASSLVSDRWMDGNTIYF. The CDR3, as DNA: TGTGCCAGCAGCTTAGTTTCGGACAGGTGGATGGATGGAAACACCATATATTTT. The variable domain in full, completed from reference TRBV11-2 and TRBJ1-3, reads EAGVAQSPRYKIIEKRQSVAFWCNPISGHATLYWYQQILGQGPKLLIQFQNNGVVDDSQLPKDRFSAERLKGVDSTLKIQPAKLEDSAVYLCASSLVSDRWMDGNTIYFGEGSWLTVV.

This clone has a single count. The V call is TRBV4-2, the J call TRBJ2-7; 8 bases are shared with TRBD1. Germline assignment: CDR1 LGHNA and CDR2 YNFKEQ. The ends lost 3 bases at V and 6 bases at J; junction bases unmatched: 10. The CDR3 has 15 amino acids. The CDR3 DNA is TGTGCCAGCAGCCAGAAACAGGGGGTAGATGGCGAGCAGTACTTC. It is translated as CASSQKQGVDGEQYF.

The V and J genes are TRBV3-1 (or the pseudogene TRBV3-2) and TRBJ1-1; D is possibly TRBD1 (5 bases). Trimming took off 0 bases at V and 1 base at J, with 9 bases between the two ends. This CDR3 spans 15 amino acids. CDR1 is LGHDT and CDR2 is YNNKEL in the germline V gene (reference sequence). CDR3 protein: CASSQDAGGNTEAFF. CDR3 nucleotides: TGTGCCAGCAGCCAAGACGCGGGGGGGAACACTGAAGCTTTCTTT.

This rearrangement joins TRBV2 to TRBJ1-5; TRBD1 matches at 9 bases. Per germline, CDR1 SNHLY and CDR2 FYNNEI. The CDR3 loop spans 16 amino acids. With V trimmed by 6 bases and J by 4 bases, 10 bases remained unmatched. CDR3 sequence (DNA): TGTGCCAGCAGCCCGGGACAGGGCATTACAAATCAGCCCCAGCATTTT. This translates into CASSPGQGITNQPQHF. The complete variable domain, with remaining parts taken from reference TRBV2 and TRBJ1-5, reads EPEVTQTPSHQVTQMGQEVILRCVPISNHLYFYWYRQILGQKVEFLVSFYNNEISEKSEIFDDQFSVERPDGSNFTLKIRSTKLEDSAMYFCASSPGQGITNQPQHFGDGTRLSIL.

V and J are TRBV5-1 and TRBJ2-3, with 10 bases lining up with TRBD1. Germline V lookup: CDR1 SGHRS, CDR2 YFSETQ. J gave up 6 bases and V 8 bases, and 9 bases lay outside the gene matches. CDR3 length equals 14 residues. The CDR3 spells CASTTGGFRDTQYF. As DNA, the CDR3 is TGCGCCAGTACGACAGGGGGCTTTAGGGATACGCAGTATTTT.

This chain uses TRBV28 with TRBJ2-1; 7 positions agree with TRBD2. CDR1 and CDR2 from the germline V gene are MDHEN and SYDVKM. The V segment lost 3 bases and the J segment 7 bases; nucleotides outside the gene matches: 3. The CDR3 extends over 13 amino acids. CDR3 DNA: TGTGCCAGCAGTTTGGCGGGGGTTAATGAGCAGTTCTTC. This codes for CASSLAGVNEQFF.

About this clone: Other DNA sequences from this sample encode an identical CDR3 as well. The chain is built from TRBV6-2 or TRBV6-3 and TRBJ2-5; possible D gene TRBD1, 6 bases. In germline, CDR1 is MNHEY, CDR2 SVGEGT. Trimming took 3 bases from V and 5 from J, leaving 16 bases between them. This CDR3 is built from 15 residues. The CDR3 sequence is CASSYSRGGRETQYF. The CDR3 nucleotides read TGTGCCAGCAGTTATTCTCGTGGGGGCAGGGAGACCCAGTACTTC.

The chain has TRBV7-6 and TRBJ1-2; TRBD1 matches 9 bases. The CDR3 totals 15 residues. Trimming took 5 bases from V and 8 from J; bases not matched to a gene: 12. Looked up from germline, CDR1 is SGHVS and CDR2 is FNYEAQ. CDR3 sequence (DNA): TGTGCCAGCAGCCAAGAACCCGGGACAGGGAACGGCTACACCTTC. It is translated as CASSQEPGTGNGYTF.

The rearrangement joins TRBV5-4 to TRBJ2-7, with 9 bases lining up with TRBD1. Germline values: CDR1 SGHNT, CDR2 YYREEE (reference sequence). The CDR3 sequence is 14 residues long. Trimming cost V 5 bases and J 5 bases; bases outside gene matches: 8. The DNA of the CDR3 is TGTGCCAGCAGAGATGGGACAGGGAGGGACGAGCAGTACTTC. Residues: CASRDGTGRDEQYF.

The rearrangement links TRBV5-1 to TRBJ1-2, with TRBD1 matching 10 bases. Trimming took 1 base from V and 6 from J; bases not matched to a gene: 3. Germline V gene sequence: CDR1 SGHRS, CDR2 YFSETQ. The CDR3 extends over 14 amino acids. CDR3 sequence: CASSLFGQGDGYTF. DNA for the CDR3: TGCGCCAGCAGCTTGTTCGGACAGGGGGATGGCTACACCTTC. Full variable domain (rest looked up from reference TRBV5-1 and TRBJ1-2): KAGVTQTPRYLIKTRGQQVTLSCSPISGHRSVSWYQQTPGQGLQFLFEYFSETQRNKGNFPGRFSGRQFSNSRSEMNVSTLELGDSALYLCASSLFGQGDGYTFGSGTRLTVV.

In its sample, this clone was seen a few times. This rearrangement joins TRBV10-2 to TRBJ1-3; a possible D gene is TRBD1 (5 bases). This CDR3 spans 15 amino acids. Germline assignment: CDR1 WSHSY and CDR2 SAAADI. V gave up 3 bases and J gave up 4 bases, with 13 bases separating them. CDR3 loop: CASSEGLGPGNTIYF. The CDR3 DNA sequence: TGCGCCAGCAGTGAAGGCCTGGGGCCCGGAAACACCATATATTTT.

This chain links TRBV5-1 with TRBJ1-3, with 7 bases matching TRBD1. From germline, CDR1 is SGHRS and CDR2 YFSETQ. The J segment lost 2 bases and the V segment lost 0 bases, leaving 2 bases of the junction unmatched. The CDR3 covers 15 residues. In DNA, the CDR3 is TGCGCCAGCAGCTTGGCTGGGACAGCTGGAAACACCATATATTTT. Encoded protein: CASSLAGTAGNTIYF.

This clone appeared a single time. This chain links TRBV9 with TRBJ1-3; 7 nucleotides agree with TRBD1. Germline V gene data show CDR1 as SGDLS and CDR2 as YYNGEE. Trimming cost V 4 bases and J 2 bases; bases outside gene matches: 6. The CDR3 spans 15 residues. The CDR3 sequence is CASSPGTDPGNTIYF. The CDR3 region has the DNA TGTGCCAGCAGCCCTGGGACAGACCCTGGAAACACCATATATTTT.

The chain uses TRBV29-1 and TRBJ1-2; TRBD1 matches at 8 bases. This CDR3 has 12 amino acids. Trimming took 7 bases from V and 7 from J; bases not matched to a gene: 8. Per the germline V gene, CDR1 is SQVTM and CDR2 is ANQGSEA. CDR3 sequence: CSADRGVGGYTF. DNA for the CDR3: TGCAGCGCCGACAGGGGAGTGGGTGGCTACACCTTC.

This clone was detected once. For the CDR3, the DNA is TGCGCCAGCAGCCCGGGACAGTCCTATGGCTACACCTTC. Encoded protein: CASSPGQSYGYTF. V is TRBV5-1 and J is TRBJ1-2, with 7 bases lining up with TRBD1. Germline assignment: CDR1 SGHRS and CDR2 YFSETQ. Trimming at V came to 4 bases and at J to 4 bases, leaving 4 bases not matched to a gene. The CDR3 loop spans 13 amino acids.

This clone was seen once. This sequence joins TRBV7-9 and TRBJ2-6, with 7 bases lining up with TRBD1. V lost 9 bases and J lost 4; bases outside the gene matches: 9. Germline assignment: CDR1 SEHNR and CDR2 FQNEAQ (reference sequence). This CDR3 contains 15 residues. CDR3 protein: CASPPQGTGANVLTF. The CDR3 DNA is TGTGCCAGTCCACCACAGGGGACAGGGGCCAACGTCCTGACTTTC.

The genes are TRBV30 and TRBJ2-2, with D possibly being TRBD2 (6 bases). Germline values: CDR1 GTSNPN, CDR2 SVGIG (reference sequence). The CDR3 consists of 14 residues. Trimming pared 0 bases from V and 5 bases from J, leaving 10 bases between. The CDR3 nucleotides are TGTGCCTGGAGTGTACTTGCGGGGACCGGGGAGCTGTTTTTT. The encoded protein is CAWSVLAGTGELFF.

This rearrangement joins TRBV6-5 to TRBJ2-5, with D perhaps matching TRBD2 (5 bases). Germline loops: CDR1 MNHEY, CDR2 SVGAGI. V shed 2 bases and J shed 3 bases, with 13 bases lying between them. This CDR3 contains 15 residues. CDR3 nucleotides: TGTGCCAGCAGTTACCCCAGCCGGGGAGAAGAGACCCAGTACTTC. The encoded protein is CASSYPSRGEETQYF.

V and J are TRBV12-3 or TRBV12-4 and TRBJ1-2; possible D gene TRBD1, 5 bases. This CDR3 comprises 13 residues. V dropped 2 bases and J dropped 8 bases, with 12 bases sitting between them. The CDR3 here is CASSLPAWGGYTF. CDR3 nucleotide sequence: TGTGCCAGCAGTTTACCCGCGTGGGGCGGCTACACCTTC.

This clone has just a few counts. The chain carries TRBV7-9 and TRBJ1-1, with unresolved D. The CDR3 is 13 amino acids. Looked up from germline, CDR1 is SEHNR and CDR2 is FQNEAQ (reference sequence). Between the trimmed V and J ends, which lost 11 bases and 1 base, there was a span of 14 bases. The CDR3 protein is CALSLTRNTEAFF. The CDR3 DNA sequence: TGTGCCCTCAGCTTAACAAGGAACACTGAAGCTTTCTTT.

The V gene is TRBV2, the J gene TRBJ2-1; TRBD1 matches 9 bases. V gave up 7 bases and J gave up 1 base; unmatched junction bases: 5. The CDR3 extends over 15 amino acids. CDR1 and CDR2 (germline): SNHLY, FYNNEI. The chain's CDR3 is CASTGQGWSYNEQFF. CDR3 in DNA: TGTGCCAGCACGGGACAGGGTTGGTCCTACAATGAGCAGTTCTTC. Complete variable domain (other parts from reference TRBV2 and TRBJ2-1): EPEVTQTPSHQVTQMGQEVILRCVPISNHLYFYWYRQILGQKVEFLVSFYNNEISEKSEIFDDQFSVERPDGSNFTLKIRSTKLEDSAMYFCASTGQGWSYNEQFFGPGTRLTVL.

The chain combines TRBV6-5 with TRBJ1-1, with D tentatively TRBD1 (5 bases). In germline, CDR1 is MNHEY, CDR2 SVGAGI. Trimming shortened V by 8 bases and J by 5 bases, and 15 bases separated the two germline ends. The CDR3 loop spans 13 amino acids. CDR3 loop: CASSTETETEAFF. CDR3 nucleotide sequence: TGTGCCAGCTCGACAGAGACCGAGACTGAAGCTTTCTTT.

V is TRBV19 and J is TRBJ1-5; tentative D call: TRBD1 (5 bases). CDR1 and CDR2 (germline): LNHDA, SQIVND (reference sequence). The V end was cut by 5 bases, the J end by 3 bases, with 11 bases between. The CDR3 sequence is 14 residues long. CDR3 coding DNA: TGTGCCAGTAGTCCCGACAGTTACAATCAGCCCCAGCATTTT. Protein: CASSPDSYNQPQHF.

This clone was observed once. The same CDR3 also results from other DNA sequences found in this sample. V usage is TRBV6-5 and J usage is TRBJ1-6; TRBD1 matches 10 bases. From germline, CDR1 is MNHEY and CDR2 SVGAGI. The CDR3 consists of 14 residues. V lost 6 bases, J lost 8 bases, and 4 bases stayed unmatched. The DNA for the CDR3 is TGTGCCAGCAGCCGGACAGGGGGGGATTCACCCCTCCACTTT. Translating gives CASSRTGGDSPLHF.

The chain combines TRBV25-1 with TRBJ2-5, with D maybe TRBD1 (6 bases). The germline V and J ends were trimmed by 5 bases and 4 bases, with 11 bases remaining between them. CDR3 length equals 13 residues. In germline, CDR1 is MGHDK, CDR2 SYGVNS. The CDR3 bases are TGTGCCAGCAGTCCGCGGACAGTAGAGACCCAGTACTTC. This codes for CASSPRTVETQYF.

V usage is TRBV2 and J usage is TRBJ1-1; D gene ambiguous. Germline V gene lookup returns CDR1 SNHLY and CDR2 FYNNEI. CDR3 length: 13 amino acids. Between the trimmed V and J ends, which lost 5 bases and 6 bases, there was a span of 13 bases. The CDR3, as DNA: TGTGCCAGCAGTTTCGGACCCGGGGCTGAAGCTTTCTTT. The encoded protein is CASSFGPGAEAFF. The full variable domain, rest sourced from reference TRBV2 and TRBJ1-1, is EPEVTQTPSHQVTQMGQEVILRCVPISNHLYFYWYRQILGQKVEFLVSFYNNEISEKSEIFDDQFSVERPDGSNFTLKIRSTKLEDSAMYFCASSFGPGAEAFFGQGTRLTVV.

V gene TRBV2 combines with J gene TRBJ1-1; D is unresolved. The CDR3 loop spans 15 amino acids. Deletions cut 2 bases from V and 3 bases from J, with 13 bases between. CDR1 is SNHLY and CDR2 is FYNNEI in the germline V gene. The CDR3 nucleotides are TGTGCCAGCAGTGAAAGGAGGGTCACACACACTGAAGCTTTCTTT. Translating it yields CASSERRVTHTEAFF.

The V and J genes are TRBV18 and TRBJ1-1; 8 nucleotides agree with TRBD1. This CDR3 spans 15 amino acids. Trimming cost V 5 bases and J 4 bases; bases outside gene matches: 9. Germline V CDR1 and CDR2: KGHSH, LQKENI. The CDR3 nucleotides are TGTGCCAGCTCAGGCGGACAGGGTTTCTTCACTGAAGCTTTCTTT. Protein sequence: CASSGGQGFFTEAFF.

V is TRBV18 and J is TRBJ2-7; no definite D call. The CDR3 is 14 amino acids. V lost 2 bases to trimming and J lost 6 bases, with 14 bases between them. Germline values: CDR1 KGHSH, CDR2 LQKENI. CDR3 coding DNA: TGTGCCAGCTCACCAATGGAGCACCCTCTCGAGCAGTACTTC. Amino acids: CASSPMEHPLEQYF.